The 27 T cell receptor beta chains given below trace back to one sample, sequenced in a study of blood T cell repertoires in COVID-19 (dated by TCRdb to between 2020 and 2021). The library came from the immunoSEQ multiplex PCR assay. What TCRdb holds here is the immuneACCESS table cut down to in-frame rearrangements. Part of the clones is not present; checked against another copy, under half of the missing clones reflect an unresolved V gene, and the others are unexplained. The sample records 85,000 to 130,000 clones, 91% of which are singletons. The top ten hold 0.97% of the sample. The sequencing input was peripheral blood. These receptors were obtained from a man between 60 and 75 years old with acute or convalescent COVID-19.

This chain connects TRBV6-1 to TRBJ2-1, with 14 bases that match TRBD2. Germline assignment: CDR1 MNHNS and CDR2 SASEGT. J was trimmed by 4 bases and V by 1 base; bases with no gene match: 6. This CDR3 spans 18 amino acids. The CDR3 sequence: CASSEEGLAGALYNEQFF. CDR3 in DNA: TGTGCCAGCAGTGAAGAGGGACTAGCGGGAGCCTTATACAATGAGCAGTTCTTC.

The chain couples TRBV5-1 to TRBJ1-2; D unresolved. Germline loops: CDR1 SGHRS, CDR2 YFSETQ. Between the trimmed V and J ends, which lost 4 bases and 4 bases, there was a span of 17 bases. The CDR3 consists of 15 residues. The DNA for the CDR3 is TGCGCCAGCAGCCCCGGAGGTCGAGAAATCTATGGCTACACCTTC. This sequence encodes CASSPGGREIYGYTF.

J is TRBJ2-1 and V is TRBV28; 7 positions agree with TRBD1. Trimming took 0 bases from V and 8 from J; bases not matched to a gene: 4. Looked up from germline, CDR1 is MDHEN and CDR2 is SYDVKM. The CDR3 is made up of 14 amino acids. The CDR3, as DNA: TGTGCCAGCAGTTTATGGGCAGGGGGTCATGAGCAGTTCTTC. Residues: CASSLWAGGHEQFF.

The genes are TRBV12-5 and TRBJ1-2; D call uncertain. V was trimmed by 2 bases and J by 2 bases, leaving 6 bases between them. The CDR3 loop spans 13 amino acids. Per germline, CDR1 LGHNT and CDR2 FRNRAP. The DNA of the CDR3 is TGTGCTAGTGGTTTGACAGTCAACTATGGCTACACCTTC. As protein: CASGLTVNYGYTF.

V and J are TRBV5-1 and TRBJ1-2; 7 nucleotides align to TRBD1. The V gene end was trimmed by 1 base and the J gene end by 3 bases; junction bases not matched to a gene: 3. Germline V gene sequence: CDR1 SGHRS, CDR2 YFSETQ. CDR3 length: 14 amino acids. CDR3 in amino acids: CASSLLGGDYGYTF. In nucleotides, the CDR3 is TGCGCCAGCAGCTTGTTAGGGGGCGACTATGGCTACACCTTC.

The chain has TRBV6-6 and TRBJ1-2; 7 nucleotides agree with TRBD1. V lost 4 bases and J lost 2; bases outside the gene matches: 4. The V gene's germline CDR1 is MNHNY and CDR2 SVGAGI (reference sequence). The CDR3 totals 14 residues. The CDR3 spells CASSSPGGNYGYTF. Here the CDR3 DNA reads TGTGCCAGCAGTTCCCCAGGGGGGAACTATGGCTACACCTTC.

This clone was seen only a few times. The chain carries TRBV9 and TRBJ2-3, with TRBD2 identical over 8 bases. In germline, CDR1 is SGDLS, CDR2 YYNGEE. The CDR3 is made up of 15 amino acids. Trimming took 1 base from V and 0 from J; bases not matched to a gene: 1. The CDR3 DNA sequence: TGTGCCAGCAGCGTACCGGGAGGGAGCACAGATACGCAGTATTTT. Translating it yields CASSVPGGSTDTQYF.

With respect to this clone: This sample includes further DNA sequences coding for the same CDR3. The chain uses TRBV29-1 and TRBJ1-1; weak D call: TRBD1 (5 bases). V lost 5 bases and J lost 3, with 10 bases in between. The CDR3 totals 12 residues. CDR1 is SQVTM, CDR2 ANQGSEA, per germline. The DNA of the CDR3 is TGCAGCGTTCGTAGGGGTGACACTGAAGCTTTCTTT. It is translated as CSVRRGDTEAFF.

The J gene is TRBJ2-3, the V gene TRBV5-1, with 8 bases lining up with TRBD2. The CDR3 has 16 amino acids. Per germline, CDR1 SGHRS and CDR2 YFSETQ. V lost 0 bases to trimming and J lost 2 bases; unmatched junction nucleotides: 5. CDR3 bases: TGCGCCAGCAGCTTGGTAGGTAGCGGGGACACAGATACGCAGTATTTT. It is translated as CASSLVGSGDTDTQYF.

The rearrangement links TRBV5-1 to TRBJ1-1; TRBD1 aligns across 7 bases. Unmatched junction bases numbered 4, after V lost 4 bases and J lost 4 bases. This CDR3 has 13 residues. The V gene's germline CDR1 is SGHRS and CDR2 YFSETQ. In DNA, the CDR3 is TGCGCCAGCAGCGAGGGACAGTTCACTGAAGCTTTCTTT. It specifies CASSEGQFTEAFF.

The rearrangement joins TRBV20-1 to TRBJ1-2, with TRBD1 matching 11 bases. Germline CDR1 is DFQATT and CDR2 is SNEGSKA (reference sequence). Trimming removed 3 bases from V and 6 bases from J; junction bases left unmatched: 12. The CDR3 spans 16 residues. This chain's CDR3 is CSASRTGGAGYNGYTF. The DNA of the CDR3 is TGCAGTGCTAGTAGGACAGGGGGCGCGGGATATAATGGCTACACCTTC.

The chain has TRBV30 and TRBJ2-6; D is undetermined. Germline loops: CDR1 GTSNPN, CDR2 SVGIG (reference sequence). Trimming took off 0 bases at V and 0 bases at J, with 9 bases between the two ends. The CDR3 sequence is 16 residues long. The CDR3 DNA follows: TGTGCCTGGAGTGTACTGGTCTCCTCTGGGGCCAACGTCCTGACTTTC. This sequence encodes CAWSVLVSSGANVLTF.

This rearrangement joins TRBV11-2 to TRBJ2-7, with D perhaps TRBD1 (6 bases). V shed 7 bases and J shed 0 bases, with 13 bases lying between them. The CDR3 is 14 residues long. Germline V lookup: CDR1 SGHAT, CDR2 FQNNGV. CDR3 bases: TGTGCCAGCAACCCTGGACAGCTCTCCTACGAGCAGTACTTC. It codes for CASNPGQLSYEQYF.

This clone appeared once. The chain links TRBV2 to TRBJ2-7; 9 nucleotides agree with TRBD1. Germline CDR1 and CDR2: SNHLY and FYNNEI. CDR3 length: 17 amino acids. Unmatched junction bases numbered 10, after V lost 4 bases and J lost 0 bases. The CDR3 DNA reads as TGTGCCAGCAGTGCCACCTGGGGGGACAGGGTCTCCTACGAGCAGTACTTC. It encodes CASSATWGDRVSYEQYF.

The chain combines TRBV6-4 with TRBJ1-2; 7 positions agree with TRBD1. Unmatched junction bases numbered 3, after V lost 6 bases and J lost 5 bases. This CDR3 is 12 amino acids long. The germline gives CDR1 MRHNA, CDR2 SNTAGT. The CDR3 reads CASRGTAYGYTF. The CDR3 DNA reads TGTGCCAGCAGGGGGACAGCGTATGGCTACACCTTC.

For this clone: At the DNA level, this CDR3 is encoded by other sequences in the same sample as well. The chain is built from TRBV5-4 and TRBJ1-1, with D unclear. This CDR3 has 13 amino acids. Germline values: CDR1 SGHNT, CDR2 YYREEE (reference sequence). The V end lost 1 base, the J end lost 1 base, and 5 bases lay between the germline ends. The CDR3 sequence: CASSLSRNTEAFF. Written as DNA, the CDR3 is TGTGCCAGCAGCTTGAGTAGGAACACTGAAGCTTTCTTT.

This rearrangement joins TRBV27 to TRBJ1-1, with TRBD1 as a possible D gene (6 bases). Germline V gene lookup returns CDR1 MNHEY and CDR2 SMNVEV (reference sequence). This CDR3 has 16 amino acids. V dropped 0 bases and J dropped 4 bases, with 15 bases sitting between them. The DNA of the CDR3 is TGTGCCAGCAGTTTATCCAAACAGGGAAAGGGCACTGAAGCTTTCTTT. Its protein product is CASSLSKQGKGTEAFF.

This chain joins TRBV7-6 and TRBJ2-5; 8 nucleotides align to TRBD1. CDR3 length equals 15 residues. Germline CDR1 reads SGHVS; CDR2 reads FNYEAQ. Trimming removed 5 bases from V and 2 bases from J; junction bases left unmatched: 7. The CDR3 here is CASSRRGQDQETQYF. The CDR3 nucleotides are TGTGCCAGCAGCCGTAGGGGACAGGATCAAGAGACCCAGTACTTC.

The rearrangement uses TRBV19 and TRBJ1-5, with D perhaps matching TRBD1 (5 bases). This CDR3 spans 14 amino acids. Per germline, CDR1 LNHDA and CDR2 SQIVND (reference sequence). V was shortened by 4 bases and J by 4 bases, with 11 bases between the two germline ends. The CDR3 spells CASSTRQFNQPQHF. As DNA, the CDR3 is TGTGCCAGTAGTACCCGACAGTTTAATCAGCCCCAGCATTTT.

A word on this clone: Other DNA sequences from this sample encode an identical CDR3 as well. V and J are TRBV11-2 and TRBJ2-7; 8 bases are a match to TRBD1. The V gene end was trimmed by 5 bases and the J gene end by 3 bases; junction bases not matched to a gene: 3. Germline CDR1 is SGHAT and CDR2 is FQNNGV. This CDR3 comprises 13 residues. The CDR3 region has the DNA TGTGCCAGCAGCCCCGGGACAGGCTACGAGCAGTACGTC. Protein product: CASSPGTGYEQYV.

The chain joins TRBV3-1 (or the pseudogene TRBV3-2) to TRBJ2-1; D perhaps matches TRBD1 (5 bases). This CDR3 has 16 amino acids. Germline V lookup: CDR1 LGHDT, CDR2 YNNKEL (reference sequence). Trimming removed 0 bases from V and 5 bases from J, with 14 bases in between. CDR3 loop: CASSQELIGANNEQFF. DNA for the CDR3: TGTGCCAGCAGCCAAGAACTAATAGGGGCCAACAATGAGCAGTTCTTC.

The chain employs TRBV7-9 and TRBJ1-1, with 7 bases fitting TRBD1. V shed 1 base, J shed 1 base, and the junction held 6 bases outside the gene matches. From germline, CDR1 is SEHNR and CDR2 FQNEAQ (reference sequence). There are 16 residues in the CDR3. CDR3 region: CASSLGPGDRNTEAFF. The CDR3 bases are TGTGCCAGCAGCTTAGGACCAGGGGACAGGAACACTGAAGCTTTCTTT.

The V call is TRBV6-5, the J call TRBJ2-3; perhaps TRBD1 as D (5 bases). CDR3 length: 14 amino acids. Germline values: CDR1 MNHEY, CDR2 SVGAGI. V was pared by 5 bases and J by 2 bases, with 11 bases between. The CDR3 nucleotides are TGTGCCAGCAGTCTAGGGGCGCCCACAGATACGCAGTATTTT. Its protein is CASSLGAPTDTQYF.

This chain connects TRBV25-1 to TRBJ1-4, with 10 bases that match TRBD1. In germline, CDR1 is MGHDK, CDR2 SYGVNS. The CDR3 covers 16 residues. After removal of 2 bases from V and 8 bases from J, the junction contained 8 bases not matched to a gene. CDR3 sequence reads: CASSETDRGLSEKLFF. The CDR3, as DNA: TGTGCCAGCAGTGAAACTGACAGGGGGCTTTCCGAAAAACTGTTTTTT.

This clone was counted a single time. This rearrangement joins TRBV12-3 or TRBV12-4 to TRBJ1-6; D gene unclear. There are 12 residues in the CDR3. The V end lost 10 bases, the J end lost 8 bases, and 12 bases lay between the germline ends. CDR3: CATRVEHSPLHF. The CDR3 DNA sequence: TGTGCCACCCGGGTAGAGCATTCACCCCTCCACTTT.

V gene TRBV15 combines with J gene TRBJ2-7; TRBD1 is a possible D gene (5 bases). Trimming left V 0 bases short and J 9 bases short, with 15 bases between. The germline CDR1 and CDR2 sequences are LNHNV and YYDKDF (reference sequence). This CDR3 spans 14 amino acids. The CDR3: CATSRDRAGNRQYF. For the CDR3, the DNA is TGTGCCACCAGCAGAGATCGGGCAGGGAATAGGCAGTACTTC.

The CDR3: CASSQGGQGNVKRNTIYF. DNA for the CDR3: TGTGCCAGCAGCCAAGGGGGTCAGGGTAATGTTAAAAGAAACACCATATATTTT. The V and J genes are TRBV3-1 (or the pseudogene TRBV3-2) and TRBJ1-3; a possible D gene is TRBD1 (5 bases). In germline, CDR1 is LGHDT, CDR2 YNNKEL (reference sequence). CDR3 size: 18 residues. V shed 1 base and J shed 5 bases, with 21 bases lying between them.